This TCR beta chain was identified in a study of response to subunit inactivated influenza vaccine. Germline-derived CDR1 and CDR2 are MNHEY and SVGAGI. The J segment lost 5 bases and the V segment lost 2 bases, leaving 12 bases of the junction unmatched. This CDR3 contains 16 residues. TCRdb called the RT-PCR reads again in MiXCR, with one record for every CDR3 protein. This sample has about 570,000 distinct CDR3 sequences, with approximately 10% found just once. This sample was also put to use in a study of T cells expressing NK-cell markers. From that paper: cDNA encoding TCR beta was synthesized via 5'RACE template switching incorporating UMIs. All TCR beta repertoires analysed originated from sorted CD3+CD56+NKG2C+, CD3+CD56+NKG2C- and CD3+CD56-NKG2C+ T cells. Dominant NKG2C+ clonotypes were found to form about 1.0-7.5% of CD8+ T cells in about 6 donors. The study found these clonotypes also leading the CD3+CD56-NKG2C+ fraction in a few donors. Expanded NKG2C+ T cell clones had unclear HCMV specificity.

The receptor was isolated from a man aged 50-60 years who received an inactivated influenza vaccine. The sequencing here drew on PBMCs from blood, taken on the day of vaccination. The chain joins TRBV6-5 to TRBJ2-7, with 7 nucleotides matching TRBD1. The CDR3 here is CASSYLSNRGINEQYF. DNA of the CDR3: TGTGCCAGCAGTTACCTAAGCAACAGGGGAATAAACGAGCAGTACTTC.